This is a list of T cell receptor beta chains from one sample in a study of cytomegalovirus exposure and HLA in healthy donors. Profiled with immunoSEQ multiplex PCR; TCRdb holds only in-frame clones, not every one. The profile shows 95,000 to 150,000 clones, just over 65% of them singletons. The sequencing input was PBMCs. These receptors were taken from a man aged 18 to 29 in good health and CMV-seronegative. Both conserved end residues are part of each CDR3. A D gene is named only where the DNA matches it firmly. Clone size appears in some rows only: once, few, many, or a class for an expanded clone.

v_gene,j_gene,d_gene,len,abundance,CDR3nt,CDR3aa
TRBV30,TRBJ2-3,NA,12,few,TGTGCCTGGAGCAGCGTGTCAGATACGCAGTATTTT,CAWSSVSDTQYF
TRBV28,TRBJ2-1,TRBD2,16,NA,TGTGCCAGCAGCTTAGCGGGGGGGAGCTCCTACAATGAGCAGTTCTTC,CASSLAGGSSYNEQFF
TRBV5-4,TRBJ2-7,TRBD2,15,NA,TGTGCCAGCAGCTTAGGACTAGCGGGGACCTACGAGCAGTACTTC,CASSLGLAGTYEQYF
TRBV5-1,TRBJ1-1,NA,14,NA,TGCGCCAGCAGCTTGGTGTCAATAGAGACTGAAGCTTTCTTT,CASSLVSIETEAFF
TRBV29-1,TRBJ1-3,NA,14,NA,TGCAGCGTTGGGGAAGGGGGCTCTGGAAACACCATATATTTT,CSVGEGGSGNTIYF
TRBV7-9,TRBJ1-2,NA,12,NA,TGTGCCAGCAGCGTTGACATTAATGGCTACACCTTC,CASSVDINGYTF
TRBV28,TRBJ2-7,NA,18,NA,TGTGCCAGCAGTCGCCGGGCTAACAGGGTGGGTCTCTCCTACGAGCAGTACTTC,CASSRRANRVGLSYEQYF
TRBV30,TRBJ2-1,NA,15,few,TGTCCCTGGAGTCTTAGTCCCCCCCTTAACAATGAGCAGTTCTTC,CPWSLSPPLNNEQFF
TRBV7-9,TRBJ1-4,TRBD1,14,NA,TGTGCCAGCAGCATGACAGGGGCGAATGAAAAACTGTTTTTT,CASSMTGANEKLFF
TRBV30,TRBJ2-5,TRBD2,15,NA,TGTGCCTGGAGTGTGGTAGCGGGATTGGCGGAGACCCAGTACTTC,CAWSVVAGLAETQYF
TRBV19,TRBJ1-2,NA,14,NA,TGTGCCAGTAGCACAGGGCCCCCTAACTATGGCTACACCTTC,CASSTGPPNYGYTF
TRBV6-5,TRBJ1-1,TRBD1,14,NA,TGTGCCAGCAGACGACAGGGTATGAACACTGAAGCTTTCTTT,CASRRQGMNTEAFF
TRBV7-8,TRBJ2-3,TRBD2,17,few,TGTGCCAGCAGCTTCCCGAAGAGGACTAGCGGAACAGATACGCAGTATTTT,CASSFPKRTSGTDTQYF
TRBV9,TRBJ1-2,TRBD1,15,NA,TGTGCCAGCAGCCCAGCAGGACAGGCTATGATTGGCTACACCTTC,CASSPAGQAMIGYTF
TRBV7-3,TRBJ2-6,NA,16,NA,TGTGCCAGCAGCTTAACCCCGGTGAGGGGGGCCAACGTCCTGACTTTC,CASSLTPVRGANVLTF
TRBV14,TRBJ2-1,TRBD2,16,NA,TGTGCCAGCAGCCAAGTAGCGGGGCCCCCATACAATGAGCAGTTCTTC,CASSQVAGPPYNEQFF
TRBV29-1,TRBJ1-1,NA,13,NA,TGCAGCGCCGGGGGGGAAGTGAACACTGAAGCTTTCTTT,CSAGGEVNTEAFF
TRBV6-6,TRBJ1-2,NA,14,NA,TGTGCCAGCAGCAGGGGACATCGGGACTATGGCTACACCTTC,CASSRGHRDYGYTF
TRBV19,TRBJ2-2,NA,15,few,TGTGCCAGTAGCAACTCTCCGGGGTTCCCCGGGGAGCTGTTTTTT,CASSNSPGFPGELFF
TRBV19,TRBJ1-1,TRBD1,14,NA,TGTGCCAGTAGTACAGGGGGCCTGAACACTGAAGCTTTCTTT,CASSTGGLNTEAFF
TRBV6-4,TRBJ2-3,TRBD1,14,NA,TGTGCCAGCAGTGGGACAGGGGGCGCAGATACGCAGTATTTT,CASSGTGGADTQYF